This T cell receptor (beta chain) was retrieved from a study of T cells in Graves' hyperthyroidism and ophthalmopathy. Germline V lookup: CDR1 ENHRY, CDR2 SYGVKD. V was pared by 3 bases and J by 4 bases, with 10 bases between. The CDR3 runs 14 residues. Regions amplified from RNA transcripts were the TCR beta CDR3 regions. In the first-round RT-PCR of the TCR CDR3, the HTBI primer set was used. MiXCR, run by TCRdb on the multiplex PCR reads, gives a single entry per CDR3 protein. The sample includes under 400,000 distinct CDR3 sequences, approximately 15% of them seen just once. Study-wide results and limits: Classification by a 13 V-J model distinguished ophthalmopathy from stable hyperthyroidism.

An absence of ophthalmopathy progression within 18 months meant stable Graves' hyperthyroidism. Patients showing uncontrolled infection, other autoimmune disease, pregnancy or lactation were ineligible. About this clonotype itself: What it recognizes is unknown.

The chain combines TRBV10-3 with TRBJ1-3; unclear D gene. The receptor's source is a woman in her sixties with Graves' hyperthyroidism. The sequencing sample was made of blood. The CDR3 sequence: CAISDPGSGNTIYF. CDR3 nucleotide sequence: TGTGCCATCAGTGATCCGGGGAGCGGAAACACCATATATTTT.